This T cell receptor (beta chain) was identified in a study of beta chain features in type 1 diabetes listed by TCRdb under 2018. About the full investigation: Mean age, gender distribution, total cell number and subset yield did not differ between patients and healthy donors. A total of 107,917,701 sorted cells were examined across all samples, and a strong correlation was observed between cell number per subset and RNA yield. In the study, recently diagnosed type 1 diabetes patients and matched healthy donors were compared on the TCRB repertoires of their sorted circulating CD4+ T cell subsets. Regulatory and stem cell-like memory subsets were obtained from only 8 patients and roughly eight healthy donors, while naive and central memory subsets were obtained from all 30 or so donors. What the authors observed across the whole study: A moderate but significant shortening of TCRB CDR3 length was observed in type 1 diabetes patients in all four CD4+ subsets. PCR might favor shorter templates, but patient and control samples were amplified and corrected together, so any skew would affect both groups equally. HLA sub-analyses involved small numbers of individuals, so any influence of HLA type on TCRB rearrangement remained unresolved. Naive, central memory and regulatory TCRB repertoires appeared to be more similar among patients than among healthy donors. At VDJ recombination sites, patients with type 1 diabetes made fewer insertions and deleted more nucleotides, a pattern implying thymic rearrangement abnormalities. Because cDNA rather than genomic DNA was sequenced, highly expressing activated cells could have been over-represented, although no difference in activation and CD3 levels was found between groups.

From each donor, a single peripheral blood sample of approximately 110 mL on average was drawn into heparinised tubes. Naive, central memory, regulatory and stem cell-like memory CD4+ T cells were sorted on a BD FACSAria II using a panel including CD45RO, CCR7, CD25, CD127, CD95 and CD27. A purity above 95% was achieved for all sorted populations. PBMCs were isolated right away by Lymphoprep density gradient centrifugation and were stained directly, without culture. So that batch effects would be minimized, each experiment stained and sorted samples in pairs, pairing one healthy donor with one patient. The entire amount of isolated RNA was reverse transcribed using the High Capacity cDNA Reverse Transcription Kit, so the sequenced TCRB transcripts were expressed ones. Naive, central memory and regulatory T cell samples underwent deep immunoSEQ sequencing, averaging about 3.57 million total reads per sample. After sorted cells were lysed in RLT buffer, RNA was extracted with DNase-treated RNeasy Micro or Mini kits, with the choice depending on cell number. Each cell subset was processed on its own to prevent cross-contamination, while patient and healthy donor samples were processed together. The immunoSEQ multiplex PCR was used to amplify TCRB sequences from cDNA, generating 87-bp fragments that spanned the CDR3 region. Sequencing of the amplicons was done on the Illumina HiSeq platform. Processing in the source paper ran as follows. Synthetic template baselines were used to correct PCR bias computationally, reads within Hamming distance 2 were collapsed, and singletons that could not be merged were discarded. Reads were aligned against IMGT to assign V, D and J genes, CDR3 length and insertions or deletions at six rearrangement sites. Within each subset, clonotype counts were normalized to sorted cell number, after which true diversity and Gini coefficients were computed with the tcR R package. Repertoire sharing was quantified using the overlap coefficient calculated on TCRB nucleotide sequences. TCRdb obtained this table from immuneACCESS and retained in-frame rearrangements with V and J assigned. These tables miss some clones; where compared with another copy, unresolved V genes account for less than half of the shortfall, and the remainder is unexplained. That table furnishes V, J and clone size, whereas the DNA furnished D and trimming. This sample has 300,000 or so clones in its table, and around 8.5% of those were observed once. Of the sample, roughly 1% is held by the ten largest clones.

CDR1 and CDR2 are read off the germline V gene (reference sequence) as LNHDA and SQIVND. From cysteine to phenylalanine, the CDR3 is 15 amino acids long. Only the CDR3 portion is preserved as DNA: 45 bases, with reading frame beginning at the first base. Trimming takes 3 bases from V and 7 bases from J, and the germline ends sit 16 bases apart. This clone was seen a handful of times. No antigen is known for it. No clone much larger than this one lies a single base away; base qualities are absent. The source is a man aged 30 to 45 with type 1 diabetes. The chain is encoded by TRBV19 joined to TRBJ1-5; the D region possibly corresponds to TRBD1 (6 bases align). Sequenced material: central memory CD4+ T cells from blood. The DNA reads TGTGCCAGTAGTATGCCTGGGGGCCTCCGACAGCCCCAGCATTTT. This encodes CASSMPGGLRQPQHF.